This is a list of T cell receptor beta chains from one sample in a study of molecular identifiers for immune sequencing clone quantification. TCRdb reanalysed the PCR reads using MiXCR and keeps one entry per CDR3 protein. The table has a few hundred thousand distinct CDR3 sequences, about a fifth seen once. Sequenced: naive CD8+ T cells from blood, with Jurkat cell RNA spiked in. The receptor source for this set is a human donor in good health. Some libraries in this study had Jurkat cell RNA spiked in. The CDR3 runs from the conserved cysteine through the conserved F or W. The D gene is left open where the match is weak. Rows give clone size only sometimes, using once, few, many, or a class for an expanded clone.

cdr3_aa: CASSYSRGRNTEAFF; cdr3_nt: TGTGCCAGCAGTTACTCACGGGGGCGGAACACTGAAGCTTTCTTT; v_call: TRBV6-8; j_call: TRBJ1-1; d_call: -; clone_size: few
cdr3_aa: CASSQRRTGLYEQYF; cdr3_nt: TGTGCCAGCAGCCAAAGAAGGACAGGTTTGTACGAGCAGTACTTC; v_call: TRBV6-5; j_call: TRBJ2-7; d_call: TRBD1; clone_size: many
cdr3_aa: CSVGAGGTYNEQFF; cdr3_nt: TGCAGCGTTGGAGCGGGAGGGACCTACAATGAGCAGTTCTTC; v_call: TRBV29-1; j_call: TRBJ2-1; d_call: TRBD2; clone_size: few
cdr3_aa: CASSWSGITDTQYF; cdr3_nt: TGTGCCAGCAGTTGGAGCGGGATCACAGATACGCAGTATTTT; v_call: TRBV28; j_call: TRBJ2-3; d_call: TRBD2; clone_size: many
cdr3_aa: CSVLEGAGGYTF; cdr3_nt: TGCAGCGTCCTTGAAGGGGCGGGCGGCTACACCTTC; v_call: TRBV29-1; j_call: TRBJ1-2; d_call: -; clone_size: -
cdr3_aa: CASSIAGGGYEQYF; cdr3_nt: TGTGCCAGCAGTATAGCGGGAGGGGGGTACGAGCAGTACTTC; v_call: TRBV27; j_call: TRBJ2-7; d_call: TRBD2; clone_size: many
cdr3_aa: CASSFYRENTEAFF; cdr3_nt: TGTGCCAGCAGTTTTTACAGGGAAAACACTGAAGCTTTCTTT; v_call: TRBV12-3/TRBV12-4; j_call: TRBJ1-1; d_call: -; clone_size: many
cdr3_aa: CASTATSGSKYRAGELFF; cdr3_nt: TGTGCCAGCACCGCTACTAGCGGGAGTAAATACCGGGCCGGGGAGCTGTTTTTT; v_call: TRBV3-1; j_call: TRBJ2-2; d_call: TRBD2; clone_size: -
cdr3_aa: CASSLSRALNTEAFF; cdr3_nt: TGCGCCAGCAGCTTAAGTCGGGCTTTAAACACTGAAGCTTTCTTT; v_call: TRBV5-1; j_call: TRBJ1-1; d_call: -; clone_size: many
cdr3_aa: CSARATGLLNNSPLHF; cdr3_nt: TGCAGTGCTAGAGCAACCGGACTTCTTAATAATTCACCCCTCCACTTT; v_call: TRBV20-1; j_call: TRBJ1-6; d_call: -; clone_size: few
cdr3_aa: CASSQEDRSHEAFF; cdr3_nt: TGCGCCAGCAGCCAAGAGGACAGGAGCCATGAAGCTTTCTTT; v_call: TRBV4-1; j_call: TRBJ1-1; d_call: TRBD1; clone_size: few
cdr3_aa: CASMGDRGRTKNIQYF; cdr3_nt: TGTGCCAGCATGGGGGACAGGGGAAGAACCAAAAACATTCAGTACTTC; v_call: TRBV2; j_call: TRBJ2-4; d_call: TRBD1; clone_size: many
cdr3_aa: CASTEGHPSFVYGYTF; cdr3_nt: TGTGCCAGCACTGAAGGACACCCCTCGTTCGTCTATGGCTACACCTTC; v_call: TRBV6-1; j_call: TRBJ1-2; d_call: -; clone_size: many
cdr3_aa: CASSPRGRATEAFF; cdr3_nt: TGTGCCAGCAGCCCCCGCGGCAGGGCCACTGAAGCTTTCTTT; v_call: TRBV7-9; j_call: TRBJ1-1; d_call: -; clone_size: many
cdr3_aa: CASALDRGSSMNTQYF; cdr3_nt: TGTGCTAGTGCCCTGGACAGGGGATCCAGTATGAATACGCAGTATTTT; v_call: TRBV12-5; j_call: TRBJ2-3; d_call: TRBD1; clone_size: many
cdr3_aa: CASSKPGTTMNTEAFF; cdr3_nt: TGTGCCAGCAGTAAACCGGGGACAACCATGAACACTGAAGCTTTCTTT; v_call: TRBV6-2/TRBV6-3; j_call: TRBJ1-1; d_call: -; clone_size: few
cdr3_aa: CASSQDRAGISLPSGNTIYF; cdr3_nt: TGCGCCAGCAGCCAAGATAGGGCAGGGATCTCTCTGCCCTCTGGAAACACCATATATTTT; v_call: TRBV4-3; j_call: TRBJ1-3; d_call: -; clone_size: many
cdr3_aa: CASSQARGGNGNTIYF; cdr3_nt: TGCGCCAGCAGCCAAGCCCGGGGGGGAAATGGAAACACCATATATTTT; v_call: TRBV4-3; j_call: TRBJ1-3; d_call: -; clone_size: few
cdr3_aa: CASSQDRALYGRAEAFF; cdr3_nt: TGCGCCAGCAGCCAGGACCGGGCCCTCTACGGTAGGGCTGAAGCTTTCTTT; v_call: TRBV4-3; j_call: TRBJ1-1; d_call: -; clone_size: few
cdr3_aa: CASSLLAGVSYEQYF; cdr3_nt: TGTGCCAGCAGTTTACTAGCGGGGGTCTCCTACGAGCAGTACTTC; v_call: TRBV28; j_call: TRBJ2-7; d_call: TRBD2; clone_size: -
cdr3_aa: CSVERDRGNSYEQYF; cdr3_nt: TGCAGCGTTGAAAGGGACAGGGGGAACTCCTACGAGCAGTACTTC; v_call: TRBV29-1; j_call: TRBJ2-7; d_call: TRBD1; clone_size: many
cdr3_aa: CASSQDALAGGTSTDTQYF; cdr3_nt: TGTGCCAGCAGCCAAGATGCCCTAGCGGGAGGAACTAGCACAGATACGCAGTATTTT; v_call: TRBV3-1; j_call: TRBJ2-3; d_call: TRBD2; clone_size: many
cdr3_aa: CASSASTGGYEQYF; cdr3_nt: TGTGCCAGCAGTGCGTCCACGGGGGGCTACGAGCAGTACTTC; v_call: TRBV27; j_call: TRBJ2-7; d_call: TRBD2; clone_size: few